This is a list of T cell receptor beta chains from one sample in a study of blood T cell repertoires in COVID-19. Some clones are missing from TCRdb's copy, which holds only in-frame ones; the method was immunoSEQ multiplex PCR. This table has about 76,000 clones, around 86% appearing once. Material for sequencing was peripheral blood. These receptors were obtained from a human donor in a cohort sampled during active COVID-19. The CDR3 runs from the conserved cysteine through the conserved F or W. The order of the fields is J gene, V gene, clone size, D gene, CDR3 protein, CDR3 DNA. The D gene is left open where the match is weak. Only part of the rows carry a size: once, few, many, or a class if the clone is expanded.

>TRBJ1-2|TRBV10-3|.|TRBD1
CAISPRDRDGYTF
TGTGCCATCAGTCCCCGGGACAGGGATGGCTACACCTTC
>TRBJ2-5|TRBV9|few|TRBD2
CASSVGTSGGRETQYF
TGTGCCAGCAGCGTAGGGACTAGCGGGGGGCGGGAGACCCAGTACTTC
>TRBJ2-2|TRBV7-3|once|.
CASSRTPNTGELFF
TGTGCCAGCAGCAGGACACCGAACACCGGGGAGCTGTTTTTT
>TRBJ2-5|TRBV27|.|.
CASSLRGETQYF
TGTGCCAGCAGCCTGAGAGGGGAGACCCAGTACTTC
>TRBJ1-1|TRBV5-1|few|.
CASSQGDTEAFF
TGCGCCAGCAGCCAAGGGGACACTGAAGCTTTCTTT
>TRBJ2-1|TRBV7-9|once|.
CASSSSGLSYNEQFF
TGTGCCAGCAGCAGTAGCGGTCTCTCCTACAATGAGCAGTTCTTC
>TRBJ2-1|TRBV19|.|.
CASSNHRGGSYNEQFF
TGTGCCAGTAGTAACCACAGGGGGGGGTCCTACAATGAGCAGTTCTTC
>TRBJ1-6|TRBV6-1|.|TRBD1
CASSETGQGYSPLHF
TGTGCCAGCAGTGAAACCGGACAGGGCTATTCACCCCTCCACTTT
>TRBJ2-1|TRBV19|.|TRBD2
CATRARGLAHNEQFF
TGTGCCACCCGGGCGAGGGGACTAGCGCACAATGAGCAGTTCTTC
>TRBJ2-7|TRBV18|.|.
CASSWSGSASYEQYF
TGTGCCAGCTCATGGTCCGGGTCTGCATCCTACGAGCAGTACTTC
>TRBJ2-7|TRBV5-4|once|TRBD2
CASSSGGPAFYEQYF
TGTGCCAGCAGCTCGGGGGGACCGGCGTTCTACGAGCAGTACTTC
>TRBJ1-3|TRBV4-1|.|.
CASRMDSSSGNTIYF
TGCGCCAGCAGAATGGACAGTAGCTCTGGAAACACCATATATTTT
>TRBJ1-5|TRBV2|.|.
CASSEVRFSNQPQHF
TGTGCCAGCAGTGAAGTCCGGTTTAGCAATCAGCCCCAGCATTTT
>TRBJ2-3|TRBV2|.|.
CASSVGDSSTDTQYF
TGTGCCAGCAGTGTAGGAGACAGTAGCACAGATACGCAGTATTTT
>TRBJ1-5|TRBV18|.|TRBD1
CASSPPGTGDQPQHF
TGTGCCAGCTCACCCCCGGGGACAGGGGATCAGCCCCAGCATTTT
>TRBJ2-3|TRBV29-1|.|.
CSASDKRTDTQYF
TGCAGCGCTTCGGACAAGCGCACAGATACGCAGTATTTT
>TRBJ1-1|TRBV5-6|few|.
CASSLQGGAEAFF
TGTGCCAGCAGCCTTCAGGGAGGCGCTGAAGCTTTCTTT
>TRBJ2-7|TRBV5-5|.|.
CASTSGYEQYF
TGTGCCAGCACCAGCGGATACGAGCAGTACTTC
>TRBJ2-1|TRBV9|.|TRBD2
CASSLGLAGGGIPDSEQFF
TGTGCCAGCAGCTTGGGACTAGCGGGGGGCGGAATACCCGATAGTGAGCAGTTCTTC
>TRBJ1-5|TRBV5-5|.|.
CASSLDRNSNQPQHF
TGTGCCAGCAGCTTGGACAGGAATAGCAATCAGCCCCAGCATTTT
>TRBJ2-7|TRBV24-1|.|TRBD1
CATSSGGQYYEQYF
TGTGCCACCAGTAGTGGGGGACAGTACTACGAGCAGTACTTC
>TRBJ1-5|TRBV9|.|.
CASSVGQGIDQPQHF
TGTGCCAGCAGCGTAGGCCAGGGAATAGATCAGCCCCAGCATTTT
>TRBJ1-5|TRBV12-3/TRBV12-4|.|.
CASSFSSNQPQHF
TGTGCCAGCAGTTTTTCGAGCAATCAGCCCCAGCATTTT
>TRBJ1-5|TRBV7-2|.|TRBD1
CASSLVGQRVGNQPQHF
TGTGCCAGCAGCTTAGTGGGACAGCGGGTCGGGAACCAGCCCCAGCATTTT
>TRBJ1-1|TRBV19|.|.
CASSISSGHLRTEAFF
TGTGCCAGTAGTATTAGTTCCGGACACCTGAGGACTGAAGCTTTCTTT
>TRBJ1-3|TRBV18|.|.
CASSPGQSGNTIYF
TGTGCCAGCTCACCAGGACAATCTGGAAACACCATATATTTT
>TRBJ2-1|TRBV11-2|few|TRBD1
CASSLEDRAHNEQFF
TGTGCCAGCAGCTTGGAGGACAGGGCTCACAATGAGCAGTTCTTC
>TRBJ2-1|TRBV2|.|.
CASRAWNEQFF
TGTGCCAGCAGGGCTTGGAATGAGCAGTTCTTC
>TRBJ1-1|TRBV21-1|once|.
CASSKVGYEEMNTEAFF
TGTGCCAGCAGCAAAGTCGGGTACGAGGAAATGAACACTGAAGCTTTCTTT
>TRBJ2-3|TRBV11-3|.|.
CASSLGLVSTDTQYF
TGTGCCAGCAGCTTAGGTCTAGTGAGCACAGATACGCAGTATTTT
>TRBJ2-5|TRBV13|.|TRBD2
CASSLTSGGGTQYF
TGTGCCAGCAGCTTAACTAGCGGGGGCGGGACCCAGTACTTC
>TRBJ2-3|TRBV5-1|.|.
CASSLEGSGTTDTQYF
TGCGCCAGCAGCTTGGAGGGTAGCGGAACCACAGATACGCAGTATTTT
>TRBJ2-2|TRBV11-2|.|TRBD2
CASSPPGLGTGELFF
TGTGCCAGCAGCCCCCCCGGACTAGGCACCGGGGAGCTGTTTTTT
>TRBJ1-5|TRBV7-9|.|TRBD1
CASSSQGDQPQHF
TGTGCCAGCAGCTCTCAGGGGGATCAGCCCCAGCATTTT
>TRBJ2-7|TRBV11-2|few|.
CASSTGGHEQYF
TGTGCCAGCAGTACCGGCGGCCACGAGCAGTACTTC
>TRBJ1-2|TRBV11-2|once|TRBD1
CASSLGQGKHTF
TGTGCCAGCAGCTTAGGACAGGGGAAGCACACCTTC
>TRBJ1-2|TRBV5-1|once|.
CASSLGGNANYGYTF
TGCGCCAGCAGCTTGGGGGGCAACGCGAACTATGGCTACACCTTC
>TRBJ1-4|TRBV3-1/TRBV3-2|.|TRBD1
CASSPTGTENEKLFF
TGTGCCAGCAGCCCGACAGGGACCGAAAATGAAAAACTGTTTTTT
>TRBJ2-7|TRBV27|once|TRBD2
CASSLSGTSGAYEQYF
TGTGCCAGCAGTTTAAGCGGGACTAGCGGGGCCTACGAGCAGTACTTC
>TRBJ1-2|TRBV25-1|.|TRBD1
CASRTGGYGGYTF
TGTGCCAGCAGAACAGGGGGCTACGGGGGCTACACCTTC
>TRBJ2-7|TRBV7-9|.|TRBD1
CASSLTTGDEQYF
TGTGCCAGCAGCTTAACGACAGGGGACGAGCAGTACTTC
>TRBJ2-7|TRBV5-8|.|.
CASSDRQEEIRDEQYF
TGTGCCAGCAGCGATCGACAGGAGGAAATTAGAGACGAGCAGTACTTC
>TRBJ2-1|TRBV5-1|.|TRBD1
CASSGQGDEQFF
TGCGCCAGCAGTGGACAGGGCGATGAGCAGTTCTTC
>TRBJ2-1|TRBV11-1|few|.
CASSLSMDEQFF
TGTGCCAGCAGCTTGAGTATGGATGAGCAGTTCTTC
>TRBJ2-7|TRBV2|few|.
CASSAGSLSYEQYF
TGTGCCAGCAGCGCCGGGTCCCTTTCCTACGAGCAGTACTTC
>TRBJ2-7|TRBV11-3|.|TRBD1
CASSSWTGGHEQYF
TGTGCCAGCAGCTCCTGGACAGGGGGCCACGAGCAGTACTTC
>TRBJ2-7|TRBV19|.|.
CATRTGGLNYEQYF
TGTGCCACCCGCACGGGGGGCCTGAATTACGAGCAGTACTTC
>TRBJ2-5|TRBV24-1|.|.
CATSEAARETQYF
TGTGCCACCAGTGAGGCGGCGCGGGAGACCCAGTACTTC
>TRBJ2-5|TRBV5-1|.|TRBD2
CASSGGLAGEETQYF
TGCGCCAGCAGCGGAGGACTAGCGGGAGAAGAGACCCAGTACTTC
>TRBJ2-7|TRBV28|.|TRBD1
CASSTGDRYEQYF
TGTGCCAGCAGTACAGGGGATCGGTACGAGCAGTACTTC